This TCR beta chain originates from a study of blood T cell repertoires in COVID-19. Study details: The study drew acute and convalescent COVID-19 samples from the United States, Italy and Spain. PBMCs, B-cell-depleted T cells, or T cells were the source of the cDNA or gDNA that made up the material.

Germline V gives CDR1 SQVTM, CDR2 ANQGSEA. There are 13 residues in the CDR3. V gave up 6 bases and J gave up 9 bases, with 18 bases separating them. Authors' methods: It was from reference gene primer amplification that nucleated cell counts were estimated. Only in-frame clones appear in the TCRdb table, and some are missing; sequencing was by immunoSEQ multiplex PCR. D and trimming were read from the DNA, whereas the V and J calls and clone size are those reported in that table. The sample contains more than 30,000 clones, 70% to 90% of which appear only once. The chain employs TRBV29-1 and TRBJ2-1, with D perhaps TRBD2 (5 bases). The sample comprised peripheral blood. This sequence was found in a man between 60 and 75 years old with active COVID-19. CDR3: CSVHGNLGSEQFF. CDR3 nucleotide sequence: TGCAGCGTACACGGGAACCTCGGAAGTGAGCAGTTCTTC.